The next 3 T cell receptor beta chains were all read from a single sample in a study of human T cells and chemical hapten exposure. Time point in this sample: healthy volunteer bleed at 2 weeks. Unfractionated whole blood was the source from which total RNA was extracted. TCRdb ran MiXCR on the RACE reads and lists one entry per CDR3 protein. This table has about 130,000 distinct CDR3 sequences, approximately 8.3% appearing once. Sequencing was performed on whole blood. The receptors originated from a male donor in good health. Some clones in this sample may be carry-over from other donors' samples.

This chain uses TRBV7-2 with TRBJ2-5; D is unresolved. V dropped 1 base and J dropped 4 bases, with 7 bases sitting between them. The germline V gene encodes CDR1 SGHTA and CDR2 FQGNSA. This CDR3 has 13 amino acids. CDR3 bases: TGTGCCAGCAGCTTAGTACCACCAGAGACCCAGTACTTC. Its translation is CASSLVPPETQYF.

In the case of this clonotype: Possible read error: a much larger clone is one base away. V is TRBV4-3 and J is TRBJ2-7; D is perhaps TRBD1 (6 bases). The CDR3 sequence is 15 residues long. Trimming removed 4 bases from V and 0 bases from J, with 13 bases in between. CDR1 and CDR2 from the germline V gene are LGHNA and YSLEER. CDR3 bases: TGCGCCAGCAGCCGAGAAACAGGGAGCTCCTACGAGCAGTACTTC. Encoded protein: CASSRETGSSYEQYF.

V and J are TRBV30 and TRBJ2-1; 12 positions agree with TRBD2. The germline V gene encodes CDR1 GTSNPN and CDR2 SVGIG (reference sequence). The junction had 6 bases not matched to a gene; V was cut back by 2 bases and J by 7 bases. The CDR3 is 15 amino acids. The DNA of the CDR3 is TGTGCCTGGAGTCCCGGACTAGCGGGATGGAATGAGCAGTTCTTC. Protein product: CAWSPGLAGWNEQFF.